This T cell receptor (beta chain) emerged from a study of molecular identifiers for immune sequencing clone quantification (dated by TCRdb to between 2018 and 2020). General notes on the study: For a replicate experiment, the RNA from either 20,000 or 100,000 naive CD8 T cells was divided into five aliquots, and four of those aliquots went on to sequencing. This methods study used CD8 T cells to benchmark TCR RNA copy counting and molecular-identifier clustering-based TCR repertoire sequencing (MIDCIRS). The research as a whole found: Spiked-in Jurkat TCR RNA equivalent to a single cell was reported to be detectable even among 750,000 to 1,000,000 naive CD8 T cells. When barcode sub-clustering was not used, chimeric consensus sequences inflated TCR diversity, with chimeras reaching as high as 47%. Modeling gave about three recovered TCR RNA copies per cell versus approximately 10 by digital PCR, implying roughly 30% capture efficiency. Spiked-in Jurkat TCR RNA (about 10 copies' worth), which is not part of the donor repertoire, was contained in the naive libraries. Highly expanded clone sizes could be underestimated if identical TCR molecules share a barcode. In CMV-specific effector cells, over 97% of molecules were held by clones above 20 RNA copies, whereas under 1% of molecules were held by such clones in naive cells.

The germline V gene encodes CDR1 SNHLY and CDR2 FYNNEI. Deletion took 8 bases off V and 0 bases off J, with a span of 13 bases between the germline ends. Its CDR3 holds 14 amino acids, cysteine through phenylalanine. The only DNA kept is the CDR3, 42 bases in frame from the first base. Libraries of naive CD8 T cells were built from about 19,000 to 1,100,000 sorted cells, with 10%, 30% or 50% of the purified RNA used. Naive CD8 T cells were FACS-sorted as CD8+CD4-CCR7+CD45RA+ on a BD FACSAria II into RLT Plus buffer. To test detection sensitivity, Jurkat RNA equal to about nine TCR copies was added to samples of 20,000-1,000,000 naive CD8 T cells. Enrichment of CD8 T cells was done with RosetteSep CD8+ T Cell Enrichment Cocktail plus Ficoll-Paque, and ACK red cell lysis came afterward. About this clonotype itself: Its antigen is not yet known. No quality values exist for individual bases; no much larger clone is one base distant.

The library relied on PCR. The instrument was an Illumina HiSeq 4000. Preparation of bulk TCR libraries followed a previously described approach, with the TCR primers listed in Table S5. The Qiagen AllPrep DNA/RNA kit was used to purify total RNA. Before analysis, reads from multiple sequencing runs of the same library were pooled. Concerning the study's data processing: Reads were retained only if an exact TCR constant sequence was present, and the retained reads were trimmed to 150 nt and grouped according to their 12-nt molecular barcodes. Reads inside each barcode group were sub-clustered using a 15% Levenshtein threshold, and a quality-weighted consensus sequence was constructed for each RNA molecule. Non-functional sequences were removed, as were lower-count sequences one edit away from another. Barcode sub-clusters with fewer than 20% of the maximum read count were removed, based on fitting two negative binomial distributions. Through fastp at Q25 and MiXCR, TCRdb rebuilt clones from the public reads, retaining in-frame beta chains. Each record represents a unique CDR3 protein, reported with the most common genes and DNA among its rows. For this entry, the V and J calls and clone size follow TCRdb and not the study's own pipeline. The sample yields about 320,000 distinct CDR3 sequences; 20% to 25% were counted once. The ten largest clonotypes hold approximately 0.84% of the sample.

The chain couples TRBV2 to TRBJ1-1; no D segment can be confidently identified. The sequence was obtained from a human donor in good health. Some libraries in this study had Jurkat cell RNA spiked in. The specimen was naive CD8+ T cells from blood, with Jurkat cell RNA spiked in. According to the study, the label for this sample's cell subset or site signals: FACS-sorted CD8+CD4-CCR7+CD45RA+ naive T cells. CDR3 sequence: CASGDPAMNTEAFF. The DNA is as follows: TGTGCCAGCGGAGACCCGGCCATGAACACTGAAGCTTTCTTT.